Sequencing of this T cell receptor beta chain was carried out in a study of cytomegalovirus exposure and HLA in healthy donors. General study results and limits: Earlier analysis looked at TCR beta V segments, and most were productive about 90% or about 30% of the time. An analysis that was carried out later associated 15,000 to 20,000 TCR beta sequences with HLA alleles at 0.05 false discovery rate.

The PCR had 60 Vbeta and 13 Jbeta primers. The assay was immunoSEQ multiplex PCR, and TCRdb's table has in-frame clones only and misses some. The top ten clones hold less than 15% of a sample with 150,000 to 200,000 clones, around 80% of them seen once. V was clipped by 5 bases and J by 8 bases, with 15 bases between them. CDR3 length: 13 amino acids. Germline V gene sequence: CDR1 SGHTA, CDR2 FQGNSA. This clone was counted only a few times. Its target is not known. What was sequenced was PBMCs. This TCR was sampled from a woman between 45 and 60 years old in good health and CMV-seropositive. The rearrangement joins TRBV7-2 to TRBJ1-2; D may be TRBD1 (5 bases). CDR3 coding DNA: TGTGCCAGCAGCCCCCCCCCAGGGAAGGGCTACACCTTC. Protein sequence: CASSPPPGKGYTF.